The TCR beta chain described here comes from a study of T cells in narcolepsy. General study points: Autoreactive clonotypes reportedly recurred in blood of same and different patients, not controls.

CDR3 length equals 15 residues. Trimming removed 2 bases from V and 3 bases from J, with 8 bases in between. Germline V lookup: CDR1 MNHEY, CDR2 SMNVEV (reference sequence). Measured with immunoSEQ multiplex PCR; TCRdb has only the in-frame clones, and not every one. The data hold about 25,000 clones, with around 85% observed a single time. A remark on this clone: The antigen remains undetermined.

The clonotype originates from a human donor with narcolepsy. Source material: CD45RA- memory CD4+ T cells from PBMCs. The V and J genes are TRBV27 and TRBJ1-6; tentative D call: TRBD1 (5 bases). CDR3 residues: CASSLRGHYNSPLHF. The CDR3 DNA is TGTGCCAGCAGTTTAAGGGGTCACTATAATTCACCCCTCCACTTT.